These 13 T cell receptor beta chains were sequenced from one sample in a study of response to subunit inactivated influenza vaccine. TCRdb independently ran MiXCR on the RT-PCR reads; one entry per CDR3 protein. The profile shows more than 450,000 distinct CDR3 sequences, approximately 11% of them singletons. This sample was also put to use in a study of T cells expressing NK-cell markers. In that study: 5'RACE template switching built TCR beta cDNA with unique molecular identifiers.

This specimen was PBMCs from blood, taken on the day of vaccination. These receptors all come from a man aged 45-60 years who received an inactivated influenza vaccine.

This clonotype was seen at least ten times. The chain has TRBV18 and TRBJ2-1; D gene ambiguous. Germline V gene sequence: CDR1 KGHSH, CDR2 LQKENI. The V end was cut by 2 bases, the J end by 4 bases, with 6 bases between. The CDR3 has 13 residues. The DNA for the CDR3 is TGTGCCAGCTCACCAGTTGTTTACAATGAGCAGTTCTTC. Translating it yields CASSPVVYNEQFF.

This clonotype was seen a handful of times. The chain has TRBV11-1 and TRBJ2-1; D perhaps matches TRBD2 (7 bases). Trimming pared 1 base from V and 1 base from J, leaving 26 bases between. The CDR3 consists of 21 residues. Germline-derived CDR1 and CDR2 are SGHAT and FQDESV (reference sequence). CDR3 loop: CASSLGYREGRTARSYNEQFF. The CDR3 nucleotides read TGTGCCAGCAGCTTAGGGTACAGGGAGGGCCGTACAGCTCGATCCTACAATGAGCAGTTCTTC.

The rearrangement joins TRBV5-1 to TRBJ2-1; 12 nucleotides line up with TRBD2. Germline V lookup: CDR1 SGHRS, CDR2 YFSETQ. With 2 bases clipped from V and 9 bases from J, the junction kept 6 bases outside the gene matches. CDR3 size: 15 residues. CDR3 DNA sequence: TGCGCCAGCAGCTTTTCCGGGACTAGCGGGTCTGAGCAGTTCTTC. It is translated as CASSFSGTSGSEQFF.

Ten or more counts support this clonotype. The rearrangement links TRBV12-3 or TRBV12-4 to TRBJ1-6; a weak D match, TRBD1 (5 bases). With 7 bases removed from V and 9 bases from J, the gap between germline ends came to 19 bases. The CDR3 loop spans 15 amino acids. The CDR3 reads CASTSGGVMGSPLHF. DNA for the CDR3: TGTGCCAGCACCTCTGGGGGGGTGATGGGTTCACCCCTCCACTTT.

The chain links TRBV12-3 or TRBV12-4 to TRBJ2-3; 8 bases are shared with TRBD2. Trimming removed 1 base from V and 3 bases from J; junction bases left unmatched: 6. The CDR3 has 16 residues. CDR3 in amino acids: CASSLVGGLATDTQYF. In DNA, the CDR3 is TGTGCCAGCAGTTTAGTGGGTGGACTAGCAACAGATACGCAGTATTTT.

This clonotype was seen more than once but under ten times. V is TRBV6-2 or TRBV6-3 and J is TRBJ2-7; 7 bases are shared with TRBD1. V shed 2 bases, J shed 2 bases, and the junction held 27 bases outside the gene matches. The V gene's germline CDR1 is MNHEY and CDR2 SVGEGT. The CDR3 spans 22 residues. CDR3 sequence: CASSYTTPTGEGRYLFTYEQYF. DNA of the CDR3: TGTGCCAGCAGTTACACCACCCCCACAGGGGAAGGGCGTTATCTATTCACCTACGAGCAGTACTTC.

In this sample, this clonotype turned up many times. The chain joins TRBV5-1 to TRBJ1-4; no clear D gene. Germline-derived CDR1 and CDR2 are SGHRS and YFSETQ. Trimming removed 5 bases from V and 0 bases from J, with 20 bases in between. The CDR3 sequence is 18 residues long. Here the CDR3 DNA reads TGCGCCAGCAGTGCGGACTTAATTGGAACAACAACTAATGAAAAACTGTTTTTT. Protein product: CASSADLIGTTTNEKLFF.

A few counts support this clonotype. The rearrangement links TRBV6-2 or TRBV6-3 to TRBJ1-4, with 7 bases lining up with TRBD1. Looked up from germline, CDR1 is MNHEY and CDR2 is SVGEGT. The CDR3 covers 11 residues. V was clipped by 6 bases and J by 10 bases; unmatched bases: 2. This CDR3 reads CASSQGGKLFF. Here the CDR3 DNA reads TGTGCCAGCAGCCAGGGGGGAAAACTGTTTTTT.

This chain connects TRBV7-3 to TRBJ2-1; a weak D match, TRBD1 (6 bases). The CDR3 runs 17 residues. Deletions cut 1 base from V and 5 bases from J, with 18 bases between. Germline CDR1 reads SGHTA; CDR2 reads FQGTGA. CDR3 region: CASSLRSIGRGNNEQFF. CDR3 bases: TGTGCCAGCAGCTTAAGGAGTATAGGCAGGGGAAACAATGAGCAGTTCTTC.

For the CDR3, the DNA is TGTGCCAGCAGCTTAGCGCGCCGACTAGCGGGGGCCAAATACGAGCAGTACTTC. Residues: CASSLARRLAGAKYEQYF. The chain employs TRBV7-8 and TRBJ2-7, with 12 bases that match TRBD2. Germline V lookup: CDR1 SGHVS, CDR2 FQNEAQ. Unmatched junction bases numbered 10, after V lost 0 bases and J lost 4 bases. The CDR3 is 18 amino acids. Complete variable domain (other parts from reference TRBV7-8 and TRBJ2-7): GAGVSQSPRYKVAKRGQDVALRCDPISGHVSLFWYQQALGQGPEFLTYFQNEAQLDKSGLPSDRFFAERPEGSVSTLKIQRTQQEDSAVYLCASSLARRLAGAKYEQYFGPGTRLTVT.

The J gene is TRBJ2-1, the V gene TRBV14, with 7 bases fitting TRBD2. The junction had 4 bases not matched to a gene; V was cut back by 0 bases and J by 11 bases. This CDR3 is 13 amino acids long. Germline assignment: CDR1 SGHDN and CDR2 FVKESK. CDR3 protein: CASSQDRGLKQFF. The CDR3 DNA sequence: TGTGCCAGCAGCCAAGATAGGGGACTAAAGCAGTTCTTC. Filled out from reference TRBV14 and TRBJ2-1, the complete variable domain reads EAGVTQFPSHSVIEKGQTVTLRCDPISGHDNLYWYRRVMGKEIKFLLHFVKESKQDESGMPNNRFLAERTGGTYSTLKVQPAELEDSGVYFCASSQDRGLKQFFGPGTRLTVL.

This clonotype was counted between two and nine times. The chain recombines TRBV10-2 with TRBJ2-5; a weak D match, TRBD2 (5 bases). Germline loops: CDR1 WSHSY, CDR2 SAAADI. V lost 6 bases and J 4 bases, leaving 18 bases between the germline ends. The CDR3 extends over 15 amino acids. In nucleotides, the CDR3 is TGCGCCAGCAGGCAGACTATGGCGGTGGGAGAGACCCAGTACTTC. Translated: CASRQTMAVGETQYF.

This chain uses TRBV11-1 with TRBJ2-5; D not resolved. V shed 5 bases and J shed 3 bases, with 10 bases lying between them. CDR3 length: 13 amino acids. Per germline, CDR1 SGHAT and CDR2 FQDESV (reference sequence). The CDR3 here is CASSVSTEETQYF. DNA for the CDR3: TGTGCCAGCAGCGTAAGCACCGAAGAGACCCAGTACTTC.